Listed here are 21 T cell receptor beta chains from one sample, sequenced in a study of cytomegalovirus exposure and HLA in healthy donors. Method: immunoSEQ multiplex PCR; TCRdb's copy keeps in-frame clones and lacks some. The sample shows more than 300,000 clones, more than 80% of them seen only once. Sequenced material: PBMCs. These receptors all come from a woman aged 18-30 years in good health and CMV-seronegative.

The chain carries TRBV19 and TRBJ1-5, with D perhaps TRBD1 (6 bases). Looked up from germline, CDR1 is LNHDA and CDR2 is SQIVND (reference sequence). CDR3 length equals 13 residues. The germline V and J ends were trimmed by 7 bases and 1 base, with 8 bases remaining between them. The CDR3 bases are TGTGCCAGTACAACAGGGAGCAATCAGCCCCAGCATTTT. It is translated as CASTTGSNQPQHF.

The chain links TRBV6-1 to TRBJ2-7; 9 nucleotides match TRBD2. This CDR3 contains 15 residues. The germline V gene has CDR1 MNHNS and CDR2 SASEGT. V trimming: 1 base; J trimming: 5 bases; junction bases outside the gene matches: 6. The CDR3 region is CASSEGLAGSDEQYF. CDR3 nucleotides: TGTGCCAGCAGTGAAGGGCTAGCGGGGTCTGACGAGCAGTACTTC.

The rearrangement links TRBV6-1 to TRBJ1-4; tentatively, D is TRBD1 (5 bases). CDR1 and CDR2 from the germline V gene are MNHNS and SASEGT. Trimming removed 2 bases at V and 5 bases at J, with 9 bases between. CDR3 length: 14 residues. In DNA, the CDR3 is TGTGCCAGCAGTGAATTGTCAGGGAATGAAAAACTGTTTTTT. It yields the protein CASSELSGNEKLFF.

CDR3 region: CASSRQGKAFF. The CDR3 DNA is TGTGCCAGCAGTAGACAGGGAAAAGCTTTCTTT. The rearrangement joins TRBV6-1 to TRBJ1-1; 7 bases map to TRBD1. The V gene end was trimmed by 5 bases and the J gene end by 9 bases; junction bases not matched to a gene: 3. This CDR3 is built from 11 residues. Germline values: CDR1 MNHNS, CDR2 SASEGT.

This clone was seen a few times. This chain joins TRBV10-3 and TRBJ2-7; TRBD1 matches at 10 bases. Germline V gene data show CDR1 as ENHRY and CDR2 as SYGVKD. The CDR3 totals 14 residues. Trimming cost V 5 bases and J 5 bases; bases outside gene matches: 6. In nucleotides, the CDR3 is TGTGCCATCAGTTGGGACAGGGGCGGGGACGAGCAGTACTTC. Its protein is CAISWDRGGDEQYF.

The rearrangement joins TRBV5-4 to TRBJ2-1, with a possible D match to TRBD2 (7 bases). CDR3 length: 14 residues. Germline V gene sequence: CDR1 SGHNT, CDR2 YYREEE (reference sequence). V was shortened by 2 bases and J by 5 bases, with 11 bases between the two germline ends. The CDR3 loop is CASSFGGPDNEQFF. The CDR3 DNA reads as TGTGCCAGCAGCTTCGGGGGGCCCGACAATGAGCAGTTCTTC.

The chain uses TRBV7-6 and TRBJ2-7, with 11 bases fitting TRBD1. This CDR3 is 15 amino acids long. V lost 1 base to trimming and J lost 2 bases; unmatched junction nucleotides: 1. CDR1 and CDR2 from the germline V gene are SGHVS and FNYEAQ. The CDR3 sequence: CASSLGDRGTYEQYF. In DNA, the CDR3 is TGTGCCAGCAGCTTAGGGGACAGGGGGACCTACGAGCAGTACTTC.

V is TRBV6-6 and J is TRBJ2-7; 10 bases line up with TRBD1. V dropped 10 bases and J dropped 5; count of bases not matched to a gene: 8. Germline values: CDR1 MNHNY, CDR2 SVGAGI (reference sequence). The CDR3 loop spans 13 amino acids. The CDR3 is CATSTGGYNEQYF. As DNA, the CDR3 is TGTGCCACCTCGACAGGGGGCTACAACGAGCAGTACTTC.

This clone showed up just once. V gene TRBV4-2 combines with J gene TRBJ2-3; 10 bases map to TRBD2. This CDR3 has 19 amino acids. The germline V gene has CDR1 LGHNA and CDR2 YNFKEQ. Unmatched junction bases numbered 11, after V lost 1 base and J lost 1 base. The CDR3 loop is CASSQAPGSGGAGTDTQYF. DNA for the CDR3: TGTGCCAGCAGCCAAGCCCCGGGGAGCGGGGGGGCAGGCACAGATACGCAGTATTTT.

The CDR3 loop reads CASSRTGDYEQYF. For the CDR3, the DNA is TGCGCCAGCAGCCGGACAGGGGACTACGAGCAGTACTTC. The gene calls are TRBV4-1 and TRBJ2-7; 9 nucleotides align to TRBD1. CDR1 and CDR2 from the germline V gene are MGHRA and YSYEKL. This CDR3 spans 13 amino acids. The V gene end was trimmed by 4 bases and the J gene end by 3 bases; junction bases not matched to a gene: 1.

The chain is built from TRBV7-2 and TRBJ2-1, with D unclear. The CDR3 spans 13 residues. Germline V gene sequence: CDR1 SGHTA, CDR2 FQGNSA. The V gene lost 2 bases and the J gene lost 4 bases, with 6 bases spanning the gap. CDR3: CASSLNWYNEQFF. As DNA, the CDR3 is TGTGCCAGCAGCTTAAACTGGTACAATGAGCAGTTCTTC.

This clone was seen once. The CDR3 DNA is TGCAGCGTTGCAGGGGGCCACGAGCAGTACTTC. Translated, it gives CSVAGGHEQYF. This rearrangement joins TRBV29-1 to TRBJ2-7, with 8 bases fitting TRBD1. V lost 4 bases to trimming and J lost 5 bases; unmatched junction nucleotides: 1. The germline V gene encodes CDR1 SQVTM and CDR2 ANQGSEA. This CDR3 is built from 11 residues.

This clone was seen a handful of times. This sequence joins TRBV30 and TRBJ2-1; 9 bases are a match to TRBD2. Trimming cost V 6 bases and J 3 bases; bases outside gene matches: 18. The CDR3 contains 18 residues. Germline V gene sequence: CDR1 GTSNPN, CDR2 SVGIG (reference sequence). CDR3 coding DNA: TGTGCCTGCATCCCAAGAAAAATAGCGGGAGTCGGCTACAATGAGCAGTTCTTC. It encodes CACIPRKIAGVGYNEQFF.

V usage is TRBV7-9 and J usage is TRBJ2-1, with 10 positions matching TRBD2. Trimming cost V 2 bases and J 8 bases; bases outside gene matches: 15. This CDR3 is built from 18 residues. The germline V gene has CDR1 SEHNR and CDR2 FQNEAQ (reference sequence). The CDR3 region is CASSLIPYFALAGDEQFF. DNA for the CDR3: TGTGCCAGCAGCTTAATCCCCTACTTTGCGCTAGCGGGAGATGAGCAGTTCTTC.

Concerning this clone itself: Germline and junction disagree at one end, which may indicate a read error. V gene TRBV28 combines with J gene TRBJ1-5; D is ambiguous. CDR1 and CDR2 (germline): MDHEN, SYDVKM. This CDR3 is 17 amino acids long. This CDR3 is CASSPFVSGISDQPQHF. The CDR3, as DNA: TGTGCCAGCAGCCCCTTTGTATCCGGGATTAGCGATCAGCCCCAGCATTTT.

In its sample, this clone was seen a few times. V and J are TRBV7-2 and TRBJ2-7; D not certain. CDR3 size: 14 residues. Trimming left V 1 base short and J 1 base short, with 8 bases between. The germline CDR1 and CDR2 sequences are SGHTA and FQGNSA. The CDR3 region has the DNA TGTGCCAGCAGCTTAGTCTTAGAATCCTACGAGCAGTACTTC. Translated, it gives CASSLVLESYEQYF.

This sequence joins TRBV6-5 and TRBJ2-1, with a tentative D call TRBD1 (8 bases). Germline V lookup: CDR1 MNHEY, CDR2 SVGAGI. This CDR3 contains 12 residues. V shed 8 bases and J shed 14 bases, with 19 bases lying between them. The CDR3 region is CASLQRGGQEFF. The CDR3 nucleotides read TGTGCCAGCCTTCAAAGGGGGGGACAGGAGTTCTTC.

V and J are TRBV27 and TRBJ2-5; tentatively, D is TRBD2 (6 bases). This CDR3 region has 16 residues. The V end lost 5 bases, the J end lost 5 bases, and 21 bases lay between the germline ends. Germline CDR1 is MNHEY and CDR2 is SMNVEV (reference sequence). The CDR3: CASSPLSGPGVETQYF. For the CDR3, the DNA is TGTGCCAGCAGTCCCCTGAGCGGGCCGGGGGTGGAGACCCAGTACTTC.

The CDR3 protein is CASSSTTGNYGYTF. As DNA, the CDR3 is TGTGCCAGCAGTTCAACGACAGGAAACTATGGCTACACCTTC. The chain recombines TRBV7-9 with TRBJ1-2; maybe TRBD1 (6 bases). This CDR3 has 14 residues. Trimming shortened V by 6 bases and J by 2 bases, and 13 bases separated the two germline ends. The germline gives CDR1 SEHNR, CDR2 FQNEAQ (reference sequence). The variable domain in full, completed from reference TRBV7-9 and TRBJ1-2, reads DTGVSQNPRHKITKRGQNVTFRCDPISEHNRLYWYRQTLGQGPEFLTYFQNEAQLEKSRLLSDRFSAERPKGSFSTLEIQRTEQGDSAMYLCASSSTTGNYGYTFGSGTRLTVV.

The V and J genes are TRBV11-2 and TRBJ2-7; D unresolved. Trimming cost V 4 bases and J 3 bases, with 7 bases left between them. The CDR3 length is 12 residues. CDR1 is SGHAT and CDR2 is FQNNGV in the germline V gene. CDR3 sequence reads: CASSSLSYEQYF. The CDR3 DNA sequence: TGTGCCAGCAGCTCCCTTAGCTACGAGCAGTACTTC.

The V gene is TRBV5-1, the J gene TRBJ2-5; 7 positions agree with TRBD2. The CDR3 runs 16 residues. Germline assignment: CDR1 SGHRS and CDR2 YFSETQ. V lost 0 bases, J lost 4 bases, and 9 bases stayed unmatched. Written as DNA, the CDR3 is TGCGCCAGCAGCTTGGGGGCTAGCGGAGGAGGAGAGACCCAGTACTTC. It specifies CASSLGASGGGETQYF.